A single T cell receptor beta chain is shown here with its context. The target antigen is unknown. The data are from a study of T cell repertoires in cytomegalovirus infection. Study summary: The public TCR beta signatures pointed to both CMV infection and matching HLA type.

V was trimmed by 1 base and J by 1 base, leaving 7 bases between them. This CDR3 region has 15 residues. TCRdb reprocessed the reads with MiXCR, giving one entry per CDR3 protein. The data contain approximately 990,000 distinct CDR3 sequences, less than 40% of them singletons. This sample comprised cultured CD8+ T cells from PBMCs, obtained from culture after CMV antigen stimulation. The chain has TRBV23-1 and TRBJ2-2; D is undetermined. TRBV23-1 is an ORF; its function is uncertain. The clonotype was recovered from a human donor in good health (CMV status not recorded). Some clones in this sample may be carry-over from other donors' samples. The CDR3, as DNA: TGCGCCAGCAGTCAATTAGCAGGGAACACCGGGGAGCTGTTTTTT. This translates into CASSQLAGNTGELFF.